This entry is about one T cell receptor (beta chain). These data are taken from a study of control samples from healthy donors and cancer patients. This CDR3 contains 17 residues. Profiled with immunoSEQ multiplex PCR; TCRdb holds only in-frame clones, not every one. In the table there are some 110,000 clones, 88% of which are singletons. This sequence originates from an older woman in good health. The sequencing input was blood. The chain links TRBV21-1 to TRBJ2-7; the table's TRBD1 call for D was not verified on the DNA. TRBV21-1 is noted as a pseudogene. The DNA of the CDR3 is TGTGCCAGCAGCAAAGCGGGGGACAGGGGGCAATCTATCGAGCAGTACTTC. It yields the protein CASSKAGDRGQSIEQYF.